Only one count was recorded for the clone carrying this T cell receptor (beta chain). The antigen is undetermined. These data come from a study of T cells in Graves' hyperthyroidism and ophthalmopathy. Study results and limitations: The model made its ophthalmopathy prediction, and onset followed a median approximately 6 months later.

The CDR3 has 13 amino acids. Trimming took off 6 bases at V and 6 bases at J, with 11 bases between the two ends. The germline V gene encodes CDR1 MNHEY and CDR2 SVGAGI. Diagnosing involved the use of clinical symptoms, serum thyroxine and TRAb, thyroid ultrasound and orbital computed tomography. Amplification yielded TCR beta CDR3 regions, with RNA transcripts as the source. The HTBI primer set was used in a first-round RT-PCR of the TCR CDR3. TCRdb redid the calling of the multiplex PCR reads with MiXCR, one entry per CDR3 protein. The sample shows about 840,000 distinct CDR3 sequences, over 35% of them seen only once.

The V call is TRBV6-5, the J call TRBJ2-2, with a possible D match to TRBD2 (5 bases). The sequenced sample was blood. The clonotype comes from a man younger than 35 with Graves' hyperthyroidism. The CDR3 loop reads CASSAGFPGELFF. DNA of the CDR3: TGTGCCAGCAGCGCGGGTTTCCCCGGGGAGCTGTTTTTT.